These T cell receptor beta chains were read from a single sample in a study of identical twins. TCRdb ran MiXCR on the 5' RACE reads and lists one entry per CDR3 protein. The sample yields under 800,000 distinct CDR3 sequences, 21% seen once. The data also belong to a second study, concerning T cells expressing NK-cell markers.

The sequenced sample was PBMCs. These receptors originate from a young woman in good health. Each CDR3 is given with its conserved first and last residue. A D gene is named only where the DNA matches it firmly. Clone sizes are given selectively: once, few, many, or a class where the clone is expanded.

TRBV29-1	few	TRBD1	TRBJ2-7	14	CSACLGQGPHEQYF	TGCAGCGCCTGTTTGGGACAGGGTCCCCACGAGCAGTACTTC
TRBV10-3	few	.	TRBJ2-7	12	CAIKGVDYEQYF	TGTGCCATCAAGGGAGTAGACTACGAGCAGTACTTC
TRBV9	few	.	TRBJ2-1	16	CASSELGDTPYNEQFF	TGTGCCAGCAGCGAGCTGGGGGACACCCCCTACAATGAGCAGTTCTTC
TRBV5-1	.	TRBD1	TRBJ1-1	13	CASSDTGDTEAFF	TGCGCCAGCAGCGACACAGGGGACACTGAAGCTTTCTTT
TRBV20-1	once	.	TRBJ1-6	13	CSASHYRDSPLHF	TGCAGTGCTAGTCATTATAGAGATTCACCCCTCCACTTT
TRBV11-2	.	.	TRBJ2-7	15	CASSFLGGGTYEQYF	TGTGCCAGCAGCTTTTTAGGGGGAGGGACCTACGAGCAGTACTTC
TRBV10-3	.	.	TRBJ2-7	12	CAISGDMYEQYF	TGTGCCATCAGTGGGGACATGTACGAGCAGTACTTC
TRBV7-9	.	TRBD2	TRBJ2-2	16	CASSSLGLAGHGELFF	TGTGCCAGCAGCTCGTTGGGACTAGCGGGGCACGGGGAGCTGTTTTTT
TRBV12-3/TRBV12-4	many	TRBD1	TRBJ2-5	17	CASFRKGTGTFQETQYF	TGTGCCAGCTTCCGCAAGGGGACAGGGACCTTCCAAGAGACCCAGTACTTC
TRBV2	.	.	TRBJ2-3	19	CASSFPGGFGGGGTDTQYF	TGTGCCAGCAGTTTTCCCGGGGGCTTTGGAGGCGGAGGGACAGATACGCAGTATTTT
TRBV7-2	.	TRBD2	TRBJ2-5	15	CASSLITGGVETQYF	TGTGCCAGCAGCCTCATAACGGGGGGAGTGGAGACCCAGTACTTC
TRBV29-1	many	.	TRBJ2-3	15	CSVEGAGPYKDTQYF	TGCAGCGTTGAAGGCGCGGGGCCCTATAAGGATACGCAGTATTTT
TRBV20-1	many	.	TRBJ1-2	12	CSASAGISGYTF	TGCAGTGCTAGCGCGGGGATTTCTGGCTACACCTTC
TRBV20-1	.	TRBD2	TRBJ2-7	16	CSARDFKERGAYEQYF	TGCAGTGCTAGAGATTTCAAGGAGCGGGGGGCCTACGAGCAGTACTTC
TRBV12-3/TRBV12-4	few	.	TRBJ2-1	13	CASSFGGAGEQFF	TGTGCCAGCAGTTTTGGGGGGGCGGGGGAGCAGTTCTTC
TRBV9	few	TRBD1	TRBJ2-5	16	CASSPWSGGQTETQYF	TGTGCCAGCAGCCCCTGGAGTGGGGGACAGACAGAGACCCAGTACTTC
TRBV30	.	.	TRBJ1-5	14	CAWKVGYSNQPQHF	TGTGCCTGGAAGGTCGGCTATAGCAATCAGCCCCAGCATTTT
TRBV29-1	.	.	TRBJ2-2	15	CSAYVIARYTGELFF	TGCAGCGCTTACGTGATCGCCCGATACACCGGGGAGCTGTTTTTT
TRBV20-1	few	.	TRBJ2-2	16	CSARDSSRRRAGELFF	TGCAGTGCTAGAGATAGCTCACGCAGACGGGCCGGGGAGCTGTTTTTT
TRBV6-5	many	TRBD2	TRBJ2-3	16	CASSSLLAGEVDTQYF	TGTGCCAGCAGTTCCTTACTAGCGGGAGAGGTAGATACGCAGTATTTT
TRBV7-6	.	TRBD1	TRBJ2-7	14	CASSLRPVGDRAYF	TGTGCCAGCAGCTTACGGCCCGTCGGGGACAGGGCGTACTTC
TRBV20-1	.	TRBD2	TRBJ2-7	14	CSASSGGGLYEQYF	TGCAGTGCTAGCTCGGGCGGGGGGCTCTACGAGCAGTACTTC
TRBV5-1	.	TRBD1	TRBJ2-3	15	CASSNRTGGRGTQYF	TGCGCCAGCAGCAATCGGACAGGGGGCAGAGGTACGCAGTATTTT
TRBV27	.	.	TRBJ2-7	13	CASSPASPYEQYF	TGTGCCAGCAGTCCTGCATCCCCCTACGAGCAGTACTTC
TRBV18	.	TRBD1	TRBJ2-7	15	CASSPVTGAAYEQYF	TGTGCCAGCTCACCTGTGACAGGGGCCGCCTACGAGCAGTACTTC
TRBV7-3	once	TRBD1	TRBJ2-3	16	CASSQTRDRNTDTQYF	TGTGCCAGCAGCCAAACCCGGGACAGGAACACAGATACGCAGTATTTT
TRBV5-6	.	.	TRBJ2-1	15	CASSVSGTAYNEQFF	TGTGCCAGCAGCGTCTCCGGGACGGCTTACAATGAGCAGTTCTTC
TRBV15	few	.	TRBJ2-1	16	CATSRTTGRPYNEQFF	TGTGCCACCAGCAGGACGACAGGGAGGCCCTACAATGAGCAGTTCTTC
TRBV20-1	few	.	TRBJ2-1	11	CSAKQVNEQFF	TGCAGTGCCAAACAGGTCAATGAGCAGTTCTTC
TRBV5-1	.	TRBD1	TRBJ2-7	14	CASSRGTGESEQYF	TGCGCCAGCAGCAGGGGGACAGGGGAGTCGGAGCAGTACTTC
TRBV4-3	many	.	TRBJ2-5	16	CASSPNSRESRGTQYF	TGCGCCAGCAGCCCCAACAGTAGAGAATCAAGGGGGACCCAGTACTTC
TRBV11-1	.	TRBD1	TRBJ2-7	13	CASTPGQSYEQYF	TGTGCCAGCACCCCGGGACAGAGCTACGAGCAGTACTTC
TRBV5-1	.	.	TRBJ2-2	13	CASSLEATGELFF	TGCGCCAGCAGCTTGGAAGCCACCGGGGAGCTGTTTTTT
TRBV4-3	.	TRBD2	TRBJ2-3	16	CASSRLAGGTTDTQYF	TGCGCCAGCAGCCGGTTGGCGGGAGGGACGACAGATACGCAGTATTTT
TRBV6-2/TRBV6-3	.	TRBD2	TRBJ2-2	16	CASGPRLAGITGELFF	TGTGCCAGCGGACCTCGACTAGCGGGGATCACCGGGGAGCTGTTTTTT
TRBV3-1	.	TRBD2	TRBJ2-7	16	CASSRPGLAGMYEQYF	TGTGCCAGCAGCCGCCCTGGACTAGCGGGAATGTACGAGCAGTACTTC
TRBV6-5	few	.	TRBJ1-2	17	CASSYSIVPGAGEGYTF	TGTGCCAGCAGTTACTCGATCGTTCCGGGGGCCGGGGAGGGCTACACCTTC
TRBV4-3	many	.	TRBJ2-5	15	CASSPGVAGSETQYF	TGCGCCAGCAGCCCAGGCGTGGCAGGGTCCGAGACCCAGTACTTC
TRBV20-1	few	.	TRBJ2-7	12	CSASHPTGEQYF	TGCAGTGCTTCCCACCCGACGGGGGAGCAGTACTTC
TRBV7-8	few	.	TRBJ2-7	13	CASSNSRSYEQYF	TGTGCCAGCTCGAACAGCCGGTCCTACGAGCAGTACTTC
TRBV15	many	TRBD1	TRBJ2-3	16	CATSRDRGQGRFTQYF	TGTGCCACCAGCAGAGATCGGGGACAGGGGAGGTTTACGCAGTATTTT
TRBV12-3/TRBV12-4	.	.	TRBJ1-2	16	CASSLSVVRLAGGYTF	TGTGCCAGCAGTTTAAGCGTAGTCAGGCTGGCTGGGGGCTACACCTTC
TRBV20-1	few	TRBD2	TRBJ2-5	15	CSARPAGGPSAAQYF	TGCAGTGCTAGACCAGCGGGGGGGCCGTCGGCGGCCCAGTACTTC
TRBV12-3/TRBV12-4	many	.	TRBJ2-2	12	CASNSGSGELFF	TGTGCCAGCAACTCAGGGTCCGGGGAGCTGTTTTTT
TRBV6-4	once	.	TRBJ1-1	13	CASSDRHRAEAFF	TGTGCCAGCAGTGACCGGCACCGGGCTGAAGCTTTCTTT
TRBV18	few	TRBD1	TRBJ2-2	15	CASSPGQGDTGELFF	TGTGCCAGCTCACCGGGACAGGGGGACACCGGGGAGCTGTTTTTT
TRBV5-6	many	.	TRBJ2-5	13	CAPRVPLVETQYF	TGTGCCCCCCGGGTTCCTCTAGTAGAGACCCAGTACTTC
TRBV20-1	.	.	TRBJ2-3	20	CSANGILEAVYGSPRDTQYF	TGCAGTGCTAATGGAATACTCGAAGCGGTCTACGGGAGCCCAAGAGATACGCAGTATTTT
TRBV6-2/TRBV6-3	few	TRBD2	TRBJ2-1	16	CASSGPGLAGGNEQFF	TGTGCCAGCAGTGGTCCGGGACTAGCGGGAGGCAATGAGCAGTTCTTC
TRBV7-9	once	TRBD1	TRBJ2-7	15	CASSSYRGNSNEQYF	TGTGCCAGCAGCTCGTACAGGGGAAACTCCAACGAGCAGTACTTC
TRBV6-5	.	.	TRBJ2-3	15	CASSYGTPFTDTQYF	TGTGCCAGCAGTTACGGGACTCCCTTCACAGATACGCAGTATTTT
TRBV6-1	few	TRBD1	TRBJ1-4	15	CASRGEQGRSEKLFF	TGTGCCAGCAGGGGAGAACAGGGGCGTAGCGAAAAACTGTTTTTT
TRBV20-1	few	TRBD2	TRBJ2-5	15	CSASPSGRATETQYF	TGCAGTGCTAGCCCCAGCGGGAGGGCCACGGAGACCCAGTACTTC
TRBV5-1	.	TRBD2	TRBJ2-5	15	CASSTLAGEAETQYF	TGCGCCAGCAGCACTCTAGCGGGGGAGGCGGAGACCCAGTACTTC
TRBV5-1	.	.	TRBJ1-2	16	CASSPGGGRDFYGYTF	TGCGCCAGCAGCCCGGGTGGGGGTCGGGACTTTTATGGCTACACCTTC
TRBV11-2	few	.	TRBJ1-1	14	CASSLLTDRGEAFF	TGTGCCAGCAGCTTACTGACCGACCGAGGTGAAGCTTTCTTT
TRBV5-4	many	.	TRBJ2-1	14	CASSSPPSYNEQFF	TGTGCCAGCAGCTCCCCGCCCTCCTACAATGAGCAGTTCTTC
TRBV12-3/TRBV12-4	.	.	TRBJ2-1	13	CDSSFGFYNEQFF	TGTGACAGCAGTTTCGGCTTCTACAATGAGCAGTTCTTC
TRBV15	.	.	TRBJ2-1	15	CATSRLVGVGYEQFF	TGTGCCACCAGCAGGTTGGTGGGAGTAGGCTATGAGCAGTTCTTC
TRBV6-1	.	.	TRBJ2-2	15	CASSPDSRGGGELFF	TGTGCCAGCAGTCCCGACTCGAGGGGGGGCGGGGAGCTGTTTTTT